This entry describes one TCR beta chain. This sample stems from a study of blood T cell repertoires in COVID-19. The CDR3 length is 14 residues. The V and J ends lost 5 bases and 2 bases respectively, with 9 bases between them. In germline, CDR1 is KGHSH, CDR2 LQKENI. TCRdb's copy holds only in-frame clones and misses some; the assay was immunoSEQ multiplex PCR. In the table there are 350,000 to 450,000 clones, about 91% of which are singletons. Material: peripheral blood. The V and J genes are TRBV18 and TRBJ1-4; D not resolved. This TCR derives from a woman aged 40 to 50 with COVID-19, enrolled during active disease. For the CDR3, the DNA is TGTGCCAGCTCAACTTTGAGGACTAATGAAAAACTGTTTTTT. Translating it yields CASSTLRTNEKLFF.